The clone carrying this TCR beta chain was detected a few times. Its cognate antigen is unknown. TCRdb re-called the RT-PCR reads through MiXCR, storing one row per CDR3 protein. The sample carries almost 250,000 distinct CDR3 sequences, 12% recorded once. This record belongs to a study of response to subunit inactivated influenza vaccine. Study-level points and caveats: T cells newly recruited by each seasonal influenza vaccination are few, the authors suggested.

This specimen consisted of non-naive T cells sorted from PBMCs, obtained around 14 days before vaccination. The TCR sequence derives from a man aged 45-65 years who received an inactivated influenza vaccine.

The CDR3 protein is CASSLGAVNEQFF. DNA for the CDR3: TGTGCCAGCAGTTTAGGGGCAGTCAATGAGCAGTTCTTC. The chain links TRBV27 to TRBJ2-1; a weak D match, TRBD1 (5 bases). Germline V lookup: CDR1 MNHEY, CDR2 SMNVEV (reference sequence). Trimming removed 2 bases at V and 6 bases at J, with 8 bases between. There are 13 residues in the CDR3.